These 16 T cell receptor beta chains share one sample of origin, sequenced in a study of T cell responses to AZD1222 COVID-19 vaccine. The assay was immunoSEQ multiplex PCR, and TCRdb's table has in-frame clones only and misses some. The sample holds 130,000 or so clones; approximately 88% are singletons and the top ten take 25% to 35%. The specimen comprised peripheral blood, sampled on day 0 of AZD1222 vaccination. These receptors were collected from an adult in good health.

Details on this clone: This specimen includes other DNA sequences encoding the same CDR3. The chain uses TRBV12-3 or TRBV12-4 and TRBJ1-1, with D unclear. The length of the CDR3 is 13 residues. V lost 5 bases to trimming and J lost 1 base, with 8 bases between them. CDR3 amino acids: CASSLTGNTEAFF. DNA of the CDR3: TGTGCCAGCAGTCTCACGGGGAACACTGAAGCTTTCTTT.

The chain uses TRBV29-1 and TRBJ1-3; D is uncertain. The V end was cut by 6 bases, the J end by 1 base, with 10 bases between. The CDR3 loop spans 13 amino acids. CDR1 and CDR2 (germline): SQVTM, ANQGSEA. CDR3 residues: CSVRTESGNTIYF. DNA for the CDR3: TGCAGCGTACGGACTGAATCTGGAAACACCATATATTTT.

The V and J genes are TRBV28 and TRBJ1-1, with D possibly being TRBD1 (5 bases). CDR3 length: 14 amino acids. Germline V gene sequence: CDR1 MDHEN, CDR2 SYDVKM. V was shortened by 6 bases and J by 4 bases, with 15 bases between the two germline ends. In DNA form, the CDR3 reads TGTGCCAGCAGGCCGCAGGGTGGCGGCACTGAAGCTTTCTTT. Protein product: CASRPQGGGTEAFF.

This sequence joins TRBV7-6 and TRBJ2-1; TRBD2 aligns across 9 bases. Looked up from germline, CDR1 is SGHVS and CDR2 is FNYEAQ. This CDR3 has 18 amino acids. V trimming: 4 bases; J trimming: 4 bases; junction bases outside the gene matches: 14. CDR3 in amino acids: CASSSNPLGLADYNEQFF. In DNA, the CDR3 is TGTGCCAGCAGCTCTAATCCTTTGGGACTAGCAGATTACAATGAGCAGTTCTTC.

The chain couples TRBV14 to TRBJ1-3, with D possibly matching TRBD1 (5 bases). The CDR3 loop spans 16 amino acids. V dropped 0 bases and J dropped 4 bases, with 13 bases sitting between them. Germline CDR1 SGHDN, CDR2 FVKESK. CDR3 nucleotides: TGTGCCAGCAGCCAAGACCCAGGGTCTTCGGGAAACACCATATATTTT. Protein sequence: CASSQDPGSSGNTIYF.

The chain couples TRBV30 to TRBJ2-3; no clear D gene. Germline V gene sequence: CDR1 GTSNPN, CDR2 SVGIG (reference sequence). The CDR3 consists of 11 residues. The V end lost 3 bases, the J end lost 7 bases, and 8 bases lay between the germline ends. The DNA of the CDR3 is TGTGCCTGGAGACTTGGGCATACGCAGTATTTT. This codes for CAWRLGHTQYF. The entire variable domain, with the rest obtained from reference TRBV30 and TRBJ2-3, is as follows: SQTIHQWPATLVQPVGSPLSLECTVEGTSNPNLYWYRQAAGRGLQLLFYSVGIGQISSEVPQNLSASRPQDRQFILSSKKLLLSDSGFYLCAWRLGHTQYFGPGTRLTVL.

The chain has TRBV3-1 (or the pseudogene TRBV3-2) and TRBJ2-1; 7 positions match TRBD2. Germline V CDR1 and CDR2: LGHDT, YNNKEL (reference sequence). The ends lost 1 base at V and 2 bases at J; junction bases unmatched: 5. The CDR3 extends over 16 amino acids. The CDR3 sequence: CASSQVEREPYNEQFF. The CDR3 DNA sequence: TGTGCCAGCAGCCAAGTCGAGCGGGAACCCTACAATGAGCAGTTCTTC.

This rearrangement joins TRBV7-9 to TRBJ2-1, with D hard to call. The CDR3 runs to 16 residues. V was pared by 0 bases and J by 2 bases, with 11 bases between. Germline-derived CDR1 and CDR2 are SEHNR and FQNEAQ (reference sequence). The CDR3 region is CASSLAPASAYNEQFF. The CDR3 bases are TGTGCCAGCAGCTTAGCGCCAGCGTCCGCCTACAATGAGCAGTTCTTC.

This chain uses TRBV19 with TRBJ1-4; D remains ambiguous. Germline CDR1 is LNHDA and CDR2 is SQIVND (reference sequence). V lost 5 bases and J lost 6, with 13 bases in between. The CDR3 totals 14 residues. CDR3 sequence reads: CASSVKRRYEKLFF. For the CDR3, the DNA is TGTGCCAGTAGTGTAAAGAGGCGCTATGAAAAACTGTTTTTT.

This rearrangement joins TRBV5-4 to TRBJ2-5; D uncertain. The ends were cut back, 5 bases at V and 1 base at J, with 9 bases in the middle. CDR3 size: 13 residues. The germline gives CDR1 SGHNT, CDR2 YYREEE (reference sequence). CDR3 sequence reads: CASRIQLQETQYF. CDR3 DNA: TGTGCCAGCAGAATACAACTCCAAGAGACCCAGTACTTC.

This chain joins TRBV5-1 and TRBJ1-1; 8 nucleotides line up with TRBD1. V shed 5 bases and J 8 bases; nucleotides not matched to a gene: 8. Germline CDR1 and CDR2: SGHRS and YFSETQ. This CDR3 spans 13 amino acids. The CDR3 nucleotides read TGCGCCAGCAGTGAACGGGACAGGACCGAAGCTTTCTTT. This sequence encodes CASSERDRTEAFF.

The CDR3 DNA sequence: TGCGCCAGCAGCTTTGGACAGATCATGAACACTGAAGCTTTCTTT. This codes for CASSFGQIMNTEAFF. The rearrangement joins TRBV5-1 to TRBJ1-1, with D perhaps TRBD1 (6 bases). Germline V gene data show CDR1 as SGHRS and CDR2 as YFSETQ. Trimming pared 2 bases from V and 0 bases from J, leaving 11 bases between. The CDR3 has 15 residues.

The V and J genes are TRBV11-2 and TRBJ2-1; 7 bases are shared with TRBD1. Germline assignment: CDR1 SGHAT and CDR2 FQNNGV. V dropped 5 bases and J dropped 8; count of bases not matched to a gene: 9. The CDR3 extends over 14 amino acids. The CDR3 DNA is TGTGCCAGCAGCCTCCAGACAGGGATCTATGAGCAGTTCTTC. Translated, it gives CASSLQTGIYEQFF.

V is TRBV3-1 (or the pseudogene TRBV3-2) and J is TRBJ2-3; TRBD2 aligns across 7 bases. Losses at the gene ends were 2 bases for V and 2 bases for J; bases not matched to a gene: 7. Germline CDR1 and CDR2: LGHDT and YNNKEL (reference sequence). The CDR3 sequence is 16 residues long. CDR3 amino acids: CASSQNPGLFTDTQYF. For the CDR3, the DNA is TGTGCCAGCAGCCAAAATCCGGGACTATTCACAGATACGCAGTATTTT.

The rearrangement uses TRBV3-1 (or the pseudogene TRBV3-2) and TRBJ2-3; TRBD1 or TRBD2 may be the D gene (7 bases each). Looked up from germline, CDR1 is LGHDT and CDR2 is YNNKEL (reference sequence). V shed 6 bases and J shed 9 bases, with 13 bases lying between them. This CDR3 comprises 12 residues. The CDR3 coding sequence is TGTGCCAGCAGTCTCCAGGGGGGGACGCAGTATTTT. It encodes CASSLQGGTQYF.

The chain couples TRBV7-9 to TRBJ1-1; D unresolved. The CDR3 has 14 amino acids. Germline CDR1 is SEHNR and CDR2 is FQNEAQ (reference sequence). Trimming stripped 1 base from V and 4 bases from J, with 10 bases between. The chain's CDR3 is CASSLDAVSTEAFF. CDR3 DNA sequence: TGTGCCAGCAGCTTAGACGCCGTCAGCACTGAAGCTTTCTTT. Variable domain in full (rest from reference TRBV7-9 and TRBJ1-1): DTGVSQNPRHKITKRGQNVTFRCDPISEHNRLYWYRQTLGQGPEFLTYFQNEAQLEKSRLLSDRFSAERPKGSFSTLEIQRTEQGDSAMYLCASSLDAVSTEAFFGQGTRLTVV.